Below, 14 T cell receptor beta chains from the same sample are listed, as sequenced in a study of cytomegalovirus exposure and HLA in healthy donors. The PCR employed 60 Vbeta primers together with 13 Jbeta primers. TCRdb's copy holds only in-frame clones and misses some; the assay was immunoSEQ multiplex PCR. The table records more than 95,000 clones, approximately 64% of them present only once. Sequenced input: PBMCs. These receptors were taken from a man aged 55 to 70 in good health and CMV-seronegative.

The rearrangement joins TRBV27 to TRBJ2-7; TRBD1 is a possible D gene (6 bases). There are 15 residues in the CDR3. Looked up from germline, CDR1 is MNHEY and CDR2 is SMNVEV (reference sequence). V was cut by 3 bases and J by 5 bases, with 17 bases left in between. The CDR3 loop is CASSFPSQGSDEQYF. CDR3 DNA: TGTGCCAGCAGTTTCCCGTCACAGGGTTCGGACGAGCAGTACTTC.

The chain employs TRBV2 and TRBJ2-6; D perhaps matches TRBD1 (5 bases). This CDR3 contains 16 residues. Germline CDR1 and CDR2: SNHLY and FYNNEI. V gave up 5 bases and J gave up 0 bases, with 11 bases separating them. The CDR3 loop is CASSKGAASGANVLTF. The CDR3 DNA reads TGTGCCAGCAGTAAAGGGGCAGCCTCTGGGGCCAACGTCCTGACTTTC. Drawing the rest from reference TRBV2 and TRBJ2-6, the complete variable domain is EPEVTQTPSHQVTQMGQEVILRCVPISNHLYFYWYRQILGQKVEFLVSFYNNEISEKSEIFDDQFSVERPDGSNFTLKIRSTKLEDSAMYFCASSKGAASGANVLTFGAGSRLTVL.

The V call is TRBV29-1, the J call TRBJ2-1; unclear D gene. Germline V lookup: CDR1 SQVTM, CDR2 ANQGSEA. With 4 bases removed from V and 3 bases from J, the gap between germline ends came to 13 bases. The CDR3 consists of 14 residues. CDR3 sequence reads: CSVGQPSNYNEQFF. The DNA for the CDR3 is TGCAGCGTTGGACAACCCTCTAACTACAATGAGCAGTTCTTC.

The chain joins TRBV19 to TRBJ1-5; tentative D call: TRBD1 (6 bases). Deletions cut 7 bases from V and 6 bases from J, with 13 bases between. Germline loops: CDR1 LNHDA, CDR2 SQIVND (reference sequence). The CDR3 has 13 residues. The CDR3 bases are TGTGCCAGTACAGGGGTCTACGGTCAGCCCCAGCATTTT. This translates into CASTGVYGQPQHF.

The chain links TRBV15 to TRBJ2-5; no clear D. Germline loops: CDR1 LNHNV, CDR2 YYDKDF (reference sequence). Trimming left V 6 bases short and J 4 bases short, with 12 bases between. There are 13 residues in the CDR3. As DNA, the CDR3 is TGTGCCACCAGGCTAGGCTCCGTAGAGACCCAGTACTTC. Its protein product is CATRLGSVETQYF.

CDR3 nucleotide sequence: TGTGCCAGCAGCCTTACAGGGGGTAAGACCCAGTACTTC. Its translation: CASSLTGGKTQYF. The J gene is TRBJ2-5, the V gene TRBV7-3, with 8 nucleotides matching TRBD1. The CDR3 runs to 13 residues. CDR1 SGHTA and CDR2 FQGTGA come from the germline V gene. With 5 bases clipped from V and 6 bases from J, the junction kept 5 bases outside the gene matches.

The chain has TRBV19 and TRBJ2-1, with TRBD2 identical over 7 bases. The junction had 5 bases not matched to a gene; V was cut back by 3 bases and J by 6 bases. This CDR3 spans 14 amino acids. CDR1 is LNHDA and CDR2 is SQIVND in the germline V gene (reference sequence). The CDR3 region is CASSIAGAINEQFF. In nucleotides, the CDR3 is TGTGCCAGTAGTATTGCGGGAGCTATCAATGAGCAGTTCTTC.

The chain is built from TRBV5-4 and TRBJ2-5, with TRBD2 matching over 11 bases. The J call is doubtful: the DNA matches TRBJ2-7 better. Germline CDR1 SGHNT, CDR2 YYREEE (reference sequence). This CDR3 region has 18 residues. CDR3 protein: CASSSTVSTSGSSYEQYF. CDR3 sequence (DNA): TGTGCCAGCAGCTCCACCGTTAGTACTAGCGGGAGTTCCTACGAGCAGTACTTC.

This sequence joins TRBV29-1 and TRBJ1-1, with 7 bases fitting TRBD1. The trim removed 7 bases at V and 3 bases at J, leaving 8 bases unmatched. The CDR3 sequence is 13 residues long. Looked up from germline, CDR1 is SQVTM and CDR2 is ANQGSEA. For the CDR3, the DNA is TGCAGCGATAAGAGGGGGCTGTACACTGAAGCTTTCTTT. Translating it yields CSDKRGLYTEAFF.

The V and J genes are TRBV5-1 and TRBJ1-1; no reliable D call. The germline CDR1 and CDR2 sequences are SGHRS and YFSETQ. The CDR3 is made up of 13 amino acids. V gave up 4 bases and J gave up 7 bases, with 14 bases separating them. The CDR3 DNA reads TGCGCCAGCAGCCCACACGGCGGACTTGAAGCTTTCTTT. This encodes CASSPHGGLEAFF.

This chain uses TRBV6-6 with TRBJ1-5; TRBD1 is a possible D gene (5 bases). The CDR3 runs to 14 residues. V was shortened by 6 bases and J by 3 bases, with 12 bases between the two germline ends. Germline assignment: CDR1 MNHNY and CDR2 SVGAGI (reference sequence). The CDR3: CASRNDRDNQPQHF. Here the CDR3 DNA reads TGTGCCAGCAGGAACGACAGAGACAATCAGCCCCAGCATTTT.

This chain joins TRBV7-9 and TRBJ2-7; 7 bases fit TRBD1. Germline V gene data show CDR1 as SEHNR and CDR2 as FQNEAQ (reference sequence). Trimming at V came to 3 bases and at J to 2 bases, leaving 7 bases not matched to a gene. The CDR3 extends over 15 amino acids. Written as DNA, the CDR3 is TGTGCCAGCAGCTTCGGGACAGCGACTACCTACGAGCAGTACTTC. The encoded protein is CASSFGTATTYEQYF. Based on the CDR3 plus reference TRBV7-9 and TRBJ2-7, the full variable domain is DTGVSQNPRHKITKRGQNVTFRCDPISEHNRLYWYRQTLGQGPEFLTYFQNEAQLEKSRLLSDRFSAERPKGSFSTLEIQRTEQGDSAMYLCASSFGTATTYEQYFGPGTRLTVT.

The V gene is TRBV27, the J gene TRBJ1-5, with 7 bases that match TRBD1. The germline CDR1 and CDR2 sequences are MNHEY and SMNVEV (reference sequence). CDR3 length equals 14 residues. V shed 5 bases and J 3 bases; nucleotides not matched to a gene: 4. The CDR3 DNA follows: TGTGCCAGCAGTCACGGACAGGACAATCAGCCCCAGCATTTT. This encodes CASSHGQDNQPQHF.

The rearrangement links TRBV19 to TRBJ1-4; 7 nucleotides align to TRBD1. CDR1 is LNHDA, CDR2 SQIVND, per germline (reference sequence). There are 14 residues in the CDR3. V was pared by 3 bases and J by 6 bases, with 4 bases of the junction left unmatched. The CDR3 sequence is CASSIGRGDEKLFF. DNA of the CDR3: TGTGCCAGTAGTATTGGCAGGGGGGATGAAAAACTGTTTTTT.